This TCR beta chain derives from a study of vaccination and CD4 T cells after COVID-19. Regarding treatment: 10-day PBMC culture with coronavirus spike peptide pools or control peptides (ViraFEST assay). Trimming shortened V by 6 bases and J by 0 bases, and 7 bases separated the two germline ends. The CDR3 runs 14 residues. Germline-derived CDR1 and CDR2 are SGHDT and YYEEEE. Scientists ran DNA taken from cultured CD4+ T cells through the Oncomine TCR Beta short-read assay for sequencing. Using its own MiXCR run on the PCR reads, TCRdb lists one record per CDR3 protein. The sample records almost 15,000 distinct CDR3 sequences, approximately 28% being singletons. For this clonotype: Its antigen is unidentified.

Sequencing used cultured CD4+ T cells from blood. The TCR sequence derives from a human donor with COVID-19. The chain is built from TRBV5-6 and TRBJ1-6; the D is unclear. The CDR3 reads CASTHSSYNSPLHF. As DNA, the CDR3 is TGTGCCAGCACCCATAGCTCCTATAATTCACCCCTCCACTTT.